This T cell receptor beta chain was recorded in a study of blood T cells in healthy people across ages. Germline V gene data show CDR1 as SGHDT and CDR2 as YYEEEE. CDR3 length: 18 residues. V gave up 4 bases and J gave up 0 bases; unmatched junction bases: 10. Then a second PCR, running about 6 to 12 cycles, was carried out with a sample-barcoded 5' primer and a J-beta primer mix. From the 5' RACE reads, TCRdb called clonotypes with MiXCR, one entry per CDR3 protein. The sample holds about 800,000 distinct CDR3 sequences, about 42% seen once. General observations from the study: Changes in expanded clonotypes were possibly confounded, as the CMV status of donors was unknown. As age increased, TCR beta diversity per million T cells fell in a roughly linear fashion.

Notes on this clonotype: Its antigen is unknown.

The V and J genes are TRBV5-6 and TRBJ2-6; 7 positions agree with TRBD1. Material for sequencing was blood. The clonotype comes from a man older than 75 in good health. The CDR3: CASSKIRDSASGANVLTF. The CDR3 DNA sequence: TGTGCCAGCAGCAAGATCCGGGACAGCGCCTCTGGGGCCAACGTCCTGACTTTC.